This T cell receptor (beta chain) was sequenced for a study of CD8 T cells in ankylosing spondylitis (dated by TCRdb to 2015 to 2018). Broadly, across the study: The study profiled T cell receptor beta repertoires in healthy donors and ankylosing spondylitis patients to find disease-linked TCR variants. Peripheral blood was sampled, and synovial fluid was also collected from ankylosing spondylitis patients. The full study cohort was made up of approximately 24 ankylosing spondylitis patients and roughly 98 healthy donors.

What the study reported, not specific to this receptor: Blood from ankylosing spondylitis patients appeared to be characterized by a TCR beta motif composed of under 10 highly homologous amino acid variants. The disease-linked clones were reported as significantly enriched in matched synovial fluid samples from ankylosing spondylitis patients. Some motif variants had previously been reported in the synovial fluid and blood of reactive arthritis patients, which suggests shared mechanisms of disease initiation. The disease-linked clones had a CD8+ phenotype and were found at relatively low frequencies in peripheral blood.

Comments on this clonotype: Its target antigen remains unknown. Qualities for individual bases were not recorded, and no much larger clone is one base off.

The CDR3 has 17 amino acids, counting the end cysteine and phenylalanine. Only the CDR3 DNA is retained, 51 bases long and in frame from the first base. Trimming removed 0 bases from V and 1 base from J; the gene matches leave 7 bases unexplained. Based on the germline V gene (reference sequence), the CDR1 and CDR2 sequences are DFQATT and SNEGSKA. The instrument given in TCRdb is Illumina HiSeq 2500. Quantitative 5'-RACE with molecular barcodes was used to prepare TCR beta libraries. The paper's processing steps were these. Disease-linked TCR variants were identified with a new computational method built on a probabilistic model of VDJ rearrangement. Using fastp at Q25 and MiXCR, TCRdb reprocessed the public reads and kept productive beta chains. Each CDR3 protein gets just one entry, which takes the most common genes and DNA from the rows behind it. In this record, the V and J calls reflect TCRdb's handling and not the investigators' own analysis. This sample has a few hundred thousand distinct CDR3 sequences in its table, and roughly 20% of those were observed once. The ten largest clones add up to 3.5% of the sample.

The sequenced sample was blood, either unsorted or a sorted T cell fraction (not recorded which). The origin of this receptor is a female donor with ankylosing spondylitis or in good health (not recorded which). The chain links TRBV20-1 with TRBJ2-1, with 9 bases in between that match TRBD2. The CDR3 sequence is CSARDISGRKSYNEQFF. The nucleotides read TGCAGTGCTAGAGATATTAGCGGGAGAAAATCCTACAATGAGCAGTTCTTC.